This T cell receptor beta chain was recorded in a study of T cell changes during pregnancy in multiple sclerosis. J lost 1 base, V lost 3 bases, and 6 bases had no gene match. CDR1 is LGHNT and CDR2 is FRNRAP in the germline V gene. This CDR3 region has 15 residues. The protocol was immunoSEQ multiplex PCR, while the TCRdb copy is restricted to in-frame clones and leaves out a portion. The sample lists around 66,000 clones; about nine tenths were seen once. Sequencing used peripheral blood, obtained after pregnancy. This receptor was obtained from a female donor in good health, enrolled as a control in a pregnancy study. The rearrangement uses TRBV12-5 and TRBJ2-7, with 7 bases matching TRBD1. The CDR3 protein is CASGFTRDRSYEQYF. The CDR3 DNA follows: TGTGCTAGTGGTTTCACCCGGGACAGATCCTACGAGCAGTACTTC.